This TCR beta chain was obtained from a study of early T cells in non-severe SARS-CoV-2 infection. At the level of the study: Alpha and beta chains were unpaired, from unsorted whole-blood bulk RNA.

Unique molecular identifiers were attached to individual cDNA molecules. TCRdb re-analysed the 5' RACE reads in MiXCR, keeping a single row per CDR3 protein. The data contain tens of thousands of distinct CDR3 sequences, under 8.5% of them singletons. Regarding this clonotype: Antigen unknown.

The germline V and J ends were trimmed by 1 base and 0 bases, with 11 bases remaining between them. The CDR3 spans 15 residues. CDR1 and CDR2 from the germline V gene are DFQATT and SNEGSKA (reference sequence). Study-level results: Anti-spike CD8 specificities were favored by VDJdb matching, whose results missed private and CD4 specificities.

The chain employs TRBV20-1 and TRBJ2-3; tentatively, D is TRBD2 (6 bases). This clonotype was sampled from an adult who was a healthcare worker with PCR-confirmed SARS-CoV-2 infection or an uninfected control (not recorded which). The sample was whole blood, taken at baseline. CDR3: CSARVPAGSTDTQYF. The CDR3, as DNA: TGCAGTGCTAGAGTTCCTGCGGGGAGCACAGATACGCAGTATTTT.